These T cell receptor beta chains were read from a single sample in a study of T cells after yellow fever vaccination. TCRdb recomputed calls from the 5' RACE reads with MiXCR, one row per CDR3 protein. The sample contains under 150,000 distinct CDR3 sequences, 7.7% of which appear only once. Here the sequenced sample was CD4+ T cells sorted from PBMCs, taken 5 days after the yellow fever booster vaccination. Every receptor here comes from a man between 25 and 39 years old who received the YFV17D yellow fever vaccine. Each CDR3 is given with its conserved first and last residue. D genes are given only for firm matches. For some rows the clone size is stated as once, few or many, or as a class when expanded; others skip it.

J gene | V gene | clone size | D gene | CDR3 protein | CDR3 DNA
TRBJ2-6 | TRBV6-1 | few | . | CASSARAGANVLTF | TGTGCCAGCAGTGCCCGGGCTGGGGCCAACGTCCTGACTTTC
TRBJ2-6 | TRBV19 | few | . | CASSIEGTGANVLTF | TGTGCCAGTAGTATAGAGGGAACTGGGGCCAACGTCCTGACTTTC
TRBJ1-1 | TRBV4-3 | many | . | CASSQDHGSSTEAFF | TGCGCCAGCAGCCAGGACCACGGGTCAAGCACTGAAGCTTTCTTT
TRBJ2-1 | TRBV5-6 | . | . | CASSFLVGGEQFF | TGTGCCAGCAGCTTCCTTGTAGGGGGTGAGCAGTTCTTC
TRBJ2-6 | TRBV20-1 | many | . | CSASPGVSGANVLTF | TGCAGTGCTAGTCCGGGCGTCTCTGGGGCCAACGTCCTGACTTTC
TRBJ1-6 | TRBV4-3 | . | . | CASSQDSGTWWSPLHF | TGCGCCAGCAGCCAAGACTCCGGGACGTGGTGGTCACCCCTCCACTTT
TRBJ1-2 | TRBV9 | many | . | CASSSGGPIGYTF | TGTGCCAGCAGCTCCGGGGGTCCTATAGGCTACACCTTC
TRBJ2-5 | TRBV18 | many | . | CASSEQEEGTQYF | TGTGCCAGCTCCGAACAGGAAGAAGGAACCCAGTACTTC
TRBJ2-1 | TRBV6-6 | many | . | CASSPWGNNEQFF | TGTGCCAGCAGCCCCTGGGGGAACAATGAGCAGTTCTTC
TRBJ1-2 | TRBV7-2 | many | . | CASSSEVHGGGYTF | TGTGCCAGCAGCTCAGAAGTCCACGGGGGAGGCTACACCTTC
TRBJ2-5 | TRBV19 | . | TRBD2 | CASRPTSGRQTQYF | TGTGCCAGTAGGCCGACTAGCGGGAGACAGACCCAGTACTTC
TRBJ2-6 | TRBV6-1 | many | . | CASSRTSPGANVLTF | TGTGCCAGCAGTCGAACGTCTCCTGGGGCCAACGTCCTGACTTTC
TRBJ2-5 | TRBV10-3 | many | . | CAISESKNTETQYF | TGTGCCATCAGTGAGTCGAAGAACACAGAGACCCAGTACTTC
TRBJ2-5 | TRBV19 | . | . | CASSGGGPAETQYF | TGTGCCAGTAGTGGAGGGGGCCCGGCCGAGACCCAGTACTTC
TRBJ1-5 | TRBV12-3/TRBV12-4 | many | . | CASSVDRSNQPQHF | TGTGCCAGCAGCGTGGACAGAAGCAATCAGCCCCAGCATTTT
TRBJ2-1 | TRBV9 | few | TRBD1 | CASSAITGTGGDEQFF | TGTGCCAGCAGCGCGATAACCGGGACAGGGGGCGATGAGCAGTTCTTC
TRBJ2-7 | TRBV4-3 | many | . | CASSQAPLTGRGEQYF | TGCGCCAGCAGCCAAGCCCCTTTGACGGGCAGGGGCGAGCAGTACTTC
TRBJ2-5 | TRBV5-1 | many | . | CASSRDGPETQYF | TGCGCCAGCAGCAGGGACGGTCCGGAGACCCAGTACTTC
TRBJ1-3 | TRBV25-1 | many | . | CASSEGYAADLSGNTIYF | TGTGCCAGCAGTGAAGGGTACGCGGCAGATCTCTCTGGAAACACCATATATTTT
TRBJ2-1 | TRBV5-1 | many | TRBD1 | CASSLGAGTGLNEQFF | TGCGCCAGCAGCTTGGGCGCCGGGACAGGGCTTAATGAGCAGTTCTTC
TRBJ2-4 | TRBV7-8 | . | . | CASSLGSMAKNIQYF | TGTGCCAGCAGCTTGGGATCCATGGCCAAAAACATTCAGTACTTC
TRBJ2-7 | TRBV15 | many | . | CATSGQTGSYEQYF | TGTGCCACCAGCGGACAGACGGGCTCCTACGAGCAGTACTTC
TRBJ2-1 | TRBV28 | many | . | CASRKGEIYNEQFF | TGTGCCAGCAGGAAGGGGGAAATCTACAATGAGCAGTTCTTC
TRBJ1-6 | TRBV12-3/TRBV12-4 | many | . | CASTAGGSYNSPLHF | TGTGCCAGCACCGCCGGTGGCTCCTATAATTCACCCCTCCACTTT
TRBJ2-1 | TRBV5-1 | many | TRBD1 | CASSTFPGQGDEQFF | TGCGCCAGCAGCACATTTCCGGGACAGGGGGATGAGCAGTTCTTC
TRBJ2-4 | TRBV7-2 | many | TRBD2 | CASSLWASGGNIQYF | TGTGCCAGCAGCTTATGGGCTTCGGGGGGAAACATTCAGTACTTC
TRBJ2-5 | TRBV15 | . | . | CATSPGVETQYF | TGTGCCACCAGCCCGGGAGTAGAGACCCAGTACTTC
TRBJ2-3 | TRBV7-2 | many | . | CASSVLGAGVADTQYF | TGTGCCAGCAGCGTACTGGGAGCCGGGGTCGCAGATACGCAGTATTTT